These T cell receptor beta chains were read from a single sample in a study of Ad26.COV2.S vaccination and SARS-CoV-2 variants. This table comes from immunoSEQ multiplex PCR, and its TCRdb copy is limited to in-frame clones, with some not included. In the table there are around 250,000 clones, around 90% of which are singletons. The source material was peripheral blood, sampled in a trial of Ad26.COV2.S vaccine versus placebo. These receptor sequences come from a person aged 18-60 years who received the Ad26.COV2.S COVID-19 vaccine or a placebo. The CDR3 runs from the conserved cysteine through the conserved F or W. The D gene is left open where the match is weak. Size values are once, few and many counts, or a class for expanded clones, and some rows have none.

DNA	CDR3	size	D	V	J
TGTGCCAGCAGTCAGGGACAGGGAGGAACTTTCTTT	CASSQGQGGTFF	.	TRBD1	TRBV6-2/TRBV6-3	TRBJ1-1
TGTGCCAGCAGCCAAGCCCCGACCAGCAATCAGCCCCAGCATTTT	CASSQAPTSNQPQHF	.	.	TRBV3-1/TRBV3-2	TRBJ1-5
TGTGCCAGCAGCGACACAGGGACGCCAGGAGAAAAACTGTTTTTT	CASSDTGTPGEKLFF	.	.	TRBV2	TRBJ1-4
TGTGCCACCAGCAAAATTGACAGGGACGAAACTGAAGCTTTCTTT	CATSKIDRDETEAFF	.	TRBD1	TRBV15	TRBJ1-1
TGTGCCAGCAGCTTAACAGGGGGAACTGGAAACACCATATATTTT	CASSLTGGTGNTIYF	.	TRBD1	TRBV5-4	TRBJ1-3
TGCGCCAGCAGCTTAACGACTGAGGATGGCTACACCTTC	CASSLTTEDGYTF	.	.	TRBV5-1	TRBJ1-2
TGTGCCAGCAGCCGGGTAACCGGGACAGGGGATGGGGGGAATTCACCCCTCCACTTT	CASSRVTGTGDGGNSPLHF	.	TRBD1	TRBV4-2	TRBJ1-6
TGCGCCAGCAGCCGAGAACTAGCGGGAGAGGGTTACACAGATACGCAGTATTTT	CASSRELAGEGYTDTQYF	.	TRBD2	TRBV4-3	TRBJ2-3
TGCGCCAGCAGCCTCCCGGATAGGAGCTCTGGAAACACCATATATTTT	CASSLPDRSSGNTIYF	.	.	TRBV5-1	TRBJ1-3
TGTGCCAGCAGCTTTAAGGGACAGGGTAACGGCTACACCTTC	CASSFKGQGNGYTF	.	TRBD1	TRBV7-2	TRBJ1-2
TGTGCCAGCAGTTACAGCCCCTTGGGAGGCTACACCTTC	CASSYSPLGGYTF	once	.	TRBV7-2	TRBJ1-2
TGTGCCAGCAGCTACTCAGGACCGCCCTACAATGAGCAGTTCTTC	CASSYSGPPYNEQFF	.	.	TRBV11-2	TRBJ2-1
TGTGCCAGCAGTTACTCCAGTACGCAGTATTTT	CASSYSSTQYF	.	.	TRBV6-2/TRBV6-3	TRBJ2-3
TGCGCCAGCAGCCAAGTAGACAGAAACACTGAAGCTTTCTTT	CASSQVDRNTEAFF	.	.	TRBV4-3	TRBJ1-1
TGTGCCAGCAGGTTGGGACAGGGCAGCACTGAAGCTTTCTTT	CASRLGQGSTEAFF	once	TRBD1	TRBV7-9	TRBJ1-1
TGTGCCAGCAGCTTACCTTTGACAGGGGGCACGGCAGATACGCAGTATTTT	CASSLPLTGGTADTQYF	once	TRBD1	TRBV7-9	TRBJ2-3